Listed below are T cell receptor beta chains from one sample, sequenced in a study of cytomegalovirus exposure and HLA in healthy donors. Repertoires were generated with immunoSEQ multiplex PCR, while TCRdb's copy carries only in-frame clones and drops some. There are approximately 150,000 clones in the sample; approximately 90% occur only once, and 4.5% lies in the top ten. The specimen was PBMCs. The origin of the receptors is a man younger than 35 in good health and CMV-seropositive. The CDR3 runs from the conserved cysteine through the conserved F or W. Fields, in order: D gene, J gene, V gene, clone size, CDR3 protein, CDR3 DNA. The D gene is left open where the match is weak. Expanded clones are given a class, and other clones once, few, many or no size at all.

NA,TRBJ2-1,TRBV28,NA,CASSLTVYNEQFF,TGTGCCAGCAGTCTTACGGTTTACAATGAGCAGTTCTTC
NA,TRBJ1-5,TRBV6-6,NA,CASSQAGNQPQHF,TGTGCCAGCAGTCAGGCAGGCAATCAGCCCCAGCATTTT
TRBD2,TRBJ2-1,TRBV2,NA,CASSPSGSSYNEQFF,TGTGCCAGCAGTCCTAGCGGGAGCTCCTACAATGAGCAGTTCTTC
NA,TRBJ1-5,TRBV28,once,CASSPGQILNQPQHF,TGTGCCAGCAGTCCCGGACAGATCCTCAATCAGCCCCAGCATTTT
TRBD1,TRBJ2-7,TRBV18,NA,CASSQQGAGYEQYF,TGTGCCAGCTCACAGCAGGGGGCCGGCTACGAGCAGTACTTC
NA,TRBJ1-1,TRBV27,NA,CASSLGLGVTEAFF,TGTGCCAGCAGTTTAGGTCTCGGAGTTACTGAAGCTTTCTTT
NA,TRBJ2-1,TRBV27,NA,CASKAGHSYNEQFF,TGTGCCAGCAAGGCGGGTCACTCCTACAATGAGCAGTTCTTC
NA,TRBJ1-3,TRBV10-2,once,CASRNSGPSSGNTIYF,TGCGCCAGCAGGAACAGCGGACCCTCCTCTGGAAACACCATATATTTT
TRBD2,TRBJ2-7,TRBV6-1,NA,CASTTGGALPYEQYF,TGTGCCAGCACGACCGGGGGGGCCCTCCCCTACGAGCAGTACTTC
NA,TRBJ1-2,TRBV6-5,NA,CASTPSGDYGYTF,TGTGCCAGCACCCCGAGTGGAGACTATGGCTACACCTTC
TRBD2,TRBJ2-3,TRBV4-2,NA,CASSQQRTSGATDTQYF,TGTGCCAGCAGCCAACAAAGGACTAGCGGGGCCACAGATACGCAGTATTTT
TRBD1,TRBJ2-7,TRBV6-1,NA,CASSQTTGSSYEQYF,TGTGCCAGCAGTCAGACGACAGGGAGCTCCTACGAGCAGTACTTC
TRBD2,TRBJ2-1,TRBV4-2,NA,CASSQLGGGRGNEQFF,TGTGCCAGCAGCCAGTTAGGCGGGGGGCGTGGGAATGAGCAGTTCTTC
TRBD1,TRBJ1-2,TRBV6-1,once,CAIPLDRGRDGYTF,TGTGCCATCCCTCTCGACAGGGGGCGGGATGGCTACACCTTC
TRBD1,TRBJ2-7,TRBV11-2,NA,CATTTGIYEQYF,TGTGCCACCACGACAGGGATCTACGAGCAGTACTTC
NA,TRBJ2-5,TRBV5-4,NA,CASNRQSQETQYF,TGTGCCAGCAACAGACAGAGCCAAGAGACCCAGTACTTC
TRBD2,TRBJ2-1,TRBV5-1,NA,CASSLEASGGAYEQFF,TGCGCCAGCAGCTTGGAGGCTAGCGGGGGGGCCTATGAGCAGTTCTTC
NA,TRBJ2-2,TRBV7-9,NA,CATSLGGGELFF,TGTGCCACCTCCTTAGGGGGCGGGGAGCTGTTTTTT
NA,TRBJ2-7,TRBV6-1,NA,CASSDGSTYEQYF,TGTGCCAGCAGTGACGGGTCCACCTACGAGCAGTACTTC
NA,TRBJ1-1,TRBV15,NA,CATSRDRAGRGTEAFF,TGTGCCACCAGCAGAGATCGGGCAGGGAGGGGCACTGAAGCTTTCTTT
TRBD1,TRBJ1-5,TRBV2,NA,CASLPYMDRGIQPQHF,TGTGCCAGCTTACCTTATATGGACAGGGGGATCCAGCCCCAGCATTTT
NA,TRBJ2-7,TRBV18,NA,CASSRASSPYEQYF,TGTGCCAGCTCGAGGGCTAGCAGCCCCTACGAGCAGTACTTC
NA,TRBJ1-1,TRBV5-5,NA,CASSFFMNTEAFF,TGTGCCAGCAGCTTCTTTATGAACACTGAAGCTTTCTTT
TRBD1,TRBJ2-1,TRBV6-5,NA,CASSLTGTGNNEQFF,TGTGCCAGCAGTTTAACCGGGACAGGGAACAATGAGCAGTTCTTC
NA,TRBJ2-7,TRBV27,NA,CASSLRQGYEQYF,TGTGCCAGCAGTTTAAGGCAGGGCTACGAGCAGTACTTC
NA,TRBJ1-3,TRBV7-3,NA,CASSAGGKSGNTIYF,TGTGCCAGCAGCGCGGGGGGTAAAAGTGGAAACACCATATATTTT